This is a list of T cell receptor beta chains from one sample in a study of spatial heterogeneity in lung cancer. One entry per CDR3 protein results from TCRdb running MiXCR on the 5' RACE reads. The sample includes approximately 81,000 distinct CDR3 sequences, roughly 12% of them seen just once. Material: PBMCs, obtained at surgery. Receptor source: a male donor with early-stage non-small cell lung cancer. Both conserved end residues are trimmed from each CDR3. Clone size is shown for a subset of rows, as once, few, many or a class of expanded clone.

>many|TRBV20-1
SAPVGTRNSPLH
>-|TRBV30
AWSVSSGLGYT
>few|TRBV5-1
ASSSGGGRNTEAF
>few|TRBV6-1
ASTRDSYNSPLH
>-|TRBV3-1
ASSQGVGAGELF
>few|TRBV29-1
SVAGDNEETQY
>-|TRBV7-3
ASSKSNSGHEQF
>-|TRBV9
ASSVGGTATNEKLF
>-|TRBV12-5
ASGFQENTGELF
>few|TRBV6-5
ASSYKTGAWDEAF
>-|TRBV12-3/TRBV12-4
ASSFDGLAGDEQY
>few|TRBV7-9
ASSLRGESSYEQY
>many|TRBV19
ASSPVSADTQY
>few|TRBV4-1
ASSQGRADGELF
>few|TRBV30
AWSVLPLREQY
>many|TRBV20-1
SARDFGGYSTDNEQF
>-|TRBV12-3/TRBV12-4
ASIPGSGSTGELF
>few|TRBV4-1
ASSPRDRNLNTEAF
>few|TRBV11-2
ASSLYGDQPQH
>few|TRBV7-9
ASSVQGRGTDTQY
>-|TRBV29-1
SVVGTSGSWEQF
>many|TRBV6-4
ASSLAGGDYNEQF
>-|TRBV2
ASRTGGAYGYT
>few|TRBV5-1
ASSLIASGNTGELF
>-|TRBV30
AWTGTSVSNTGELF
>few|TRBV28
ASNPSGGRAQH
>-|TRBV21-1
ASSKIYQVGSRTGELF
>many|TRBV7-2
ASSLDPSGANNSPLH
>many|TRBV29-1
SVESTARGMAF
>-|TRBV11-2
ASSLDGTVTYEQY
>-|TRBV7-2
ASSLAGTVTDTQY
>few|TRBV12-3/TRBV12-4
ASRPSDRGVNNEQF
>-|TRBV2
ASSSLYGSPLH
>-|TRBV19
ASSDGLAKNIQY
>-|TRBV7-2
ASSLGTPHGELF
>few|TRBV7-9
ACGLAGGTGELF
>-|TRBV19
ASRSRIGSPLH
>-|TRBV7-9
ASSRRDSTYYTEAF
>many|TRBV19
ASSIDTDFNYGYT
>many|TRBV10-3
AISGPSGSDEQY
>many|TRBV2
ASSEPDRLDRNTEAF
>-|TRBV20-1
SARRGGTYQETQY
>few|TRBV11-2
ASSLEGLPVETQY